The clone carrying this T cell receptor (beta chain) was seen at least ten times. The antigen remains unidentified. The sample comes from a study of T cell repertoires in cytomegalovirus infection. The wider study: Carrying CMV and the relevant HLA type showed in public TCR beta signatures.

The germline CDR1 and CDR2 sequences are SEHNR and FQNEAQ (reference sequence). The CDR3 runs to 15 residues. V gave up 5 bases and J gave up 9 bases; unmatched junction bases: 14. Study results and caveats: Cumulative public TCR beta family frequency identified carriers of CMV plus the relevant HLA. The study found HLA-C-restricted CMV-specific TCR beta clonotypes dominating the ex vivo response.

TCRdb recomputed calls from the reads with MiXCR, one row per CDR3 protein. The sample records 200,000 to 300,000 distinct CDR3 sequences, roughly 13% being singletons. The rearrangement joins TRBV7-9 to TRBJ2-5; 8 bases are a match to TRBD1. This TCR was sampled from a human donor in good health (CMV status not recorded). Some clones in this sample may be carry-over from other donors' samples. The specimen was PBMCs. CDR3 in amino acids: CASSRLPGQEDSQYF. The CDR3 nucleotides read TGTGCCAGCAGCCGACTCCCGGGACAGGAAGATTCCCAGTACTTC.